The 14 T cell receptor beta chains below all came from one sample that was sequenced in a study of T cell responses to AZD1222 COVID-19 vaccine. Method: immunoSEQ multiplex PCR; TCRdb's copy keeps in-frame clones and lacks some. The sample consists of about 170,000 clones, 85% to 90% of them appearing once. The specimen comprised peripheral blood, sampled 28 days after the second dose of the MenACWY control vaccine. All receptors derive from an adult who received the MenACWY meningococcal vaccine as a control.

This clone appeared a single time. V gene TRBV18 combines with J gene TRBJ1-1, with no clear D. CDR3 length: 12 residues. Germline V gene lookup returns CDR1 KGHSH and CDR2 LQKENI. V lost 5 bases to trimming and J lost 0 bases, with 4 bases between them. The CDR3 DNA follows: TGTGCCAGCTCAGCACTGAACACTGAAGCTTTCTTT. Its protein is CASSALNTEAFF. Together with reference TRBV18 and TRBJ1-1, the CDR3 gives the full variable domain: NAGVMQNPRHLVRRRGQEARLRCSPMKGHSHVYWYRQLPEEGLKFMVYLQKENIIDESGMPKERFSAEFPKEGPSILRIQQVVRGDSAAYFCASSALNTEAFFGQGTRLTVV.

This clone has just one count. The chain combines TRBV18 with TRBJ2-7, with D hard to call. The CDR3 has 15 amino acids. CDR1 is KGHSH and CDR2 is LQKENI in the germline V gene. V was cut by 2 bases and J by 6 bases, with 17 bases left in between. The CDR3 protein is CASSPEEARAGEQYF. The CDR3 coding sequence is TGTGCCAGCTCACCAGAGGAAGCCCGGGCCGGCGAGCAGTACTTC.

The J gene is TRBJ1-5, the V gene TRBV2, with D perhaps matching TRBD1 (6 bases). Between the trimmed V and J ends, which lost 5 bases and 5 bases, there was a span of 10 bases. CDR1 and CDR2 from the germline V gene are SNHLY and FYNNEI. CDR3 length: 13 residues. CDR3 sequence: CASSPGTHQPQHF. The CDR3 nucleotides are TGTGCCAGCAGTCCCGGGACACATCAGCCCCAGCATTTT.

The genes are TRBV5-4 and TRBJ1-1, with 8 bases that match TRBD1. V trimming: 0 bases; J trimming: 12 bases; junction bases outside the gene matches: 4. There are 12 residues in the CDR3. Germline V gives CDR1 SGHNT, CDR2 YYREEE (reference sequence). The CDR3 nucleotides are TGTGCCAGCAGCTTGGGACAGGGGTTTACTTTCTTT. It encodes CASSLGQGFTFF.

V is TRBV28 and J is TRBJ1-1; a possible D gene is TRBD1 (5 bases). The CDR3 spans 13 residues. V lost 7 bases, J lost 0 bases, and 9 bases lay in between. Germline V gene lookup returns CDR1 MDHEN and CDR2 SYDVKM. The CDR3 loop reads CASKGRLNTEAFF. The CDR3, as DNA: TGTGCCAGCAAGGGGCGGCTGAACACTGAAGCTTTCTTT.

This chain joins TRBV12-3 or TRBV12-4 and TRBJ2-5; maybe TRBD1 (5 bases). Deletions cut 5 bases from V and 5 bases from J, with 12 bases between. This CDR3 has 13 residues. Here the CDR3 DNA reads TGTGCCAGCAGTCCCGGAGCAGGGGAGACCCAGTACTTC. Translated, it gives CASSPGAGETQYF.

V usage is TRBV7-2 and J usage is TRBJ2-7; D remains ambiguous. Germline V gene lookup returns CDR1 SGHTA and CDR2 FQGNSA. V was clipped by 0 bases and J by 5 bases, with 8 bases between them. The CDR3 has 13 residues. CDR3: CASSLALLHEQYF. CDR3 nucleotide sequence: TGTGCCAGCAGCTTAGCACTTCTCCACGAGCAGTACTTC.

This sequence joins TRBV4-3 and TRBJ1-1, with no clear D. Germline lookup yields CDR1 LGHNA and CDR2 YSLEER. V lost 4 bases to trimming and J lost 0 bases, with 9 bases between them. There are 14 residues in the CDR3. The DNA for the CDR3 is TGCGCCAGCAGCCGAGATCGGGTGAACACTGAAGCTTTCTTT. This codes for CASSRDRVNTEAFF.

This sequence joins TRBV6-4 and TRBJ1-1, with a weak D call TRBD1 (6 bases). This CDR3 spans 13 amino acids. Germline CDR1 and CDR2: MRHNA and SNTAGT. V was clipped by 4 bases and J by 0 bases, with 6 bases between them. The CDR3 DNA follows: TGTGCCAGCAGTGCAGGGGTGAACACTGAAGCTTTCTTT. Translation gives CASSAGVNTEAFF.

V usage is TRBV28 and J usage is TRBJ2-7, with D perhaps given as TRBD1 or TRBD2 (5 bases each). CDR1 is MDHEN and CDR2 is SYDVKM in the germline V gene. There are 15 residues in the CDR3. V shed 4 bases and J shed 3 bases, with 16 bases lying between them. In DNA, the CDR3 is TGTGCCAGCAGTTCTCCGTCAAGGGGAGTCTACGAGCAGTACTTC. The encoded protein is CASSSPSRGVYEQYF. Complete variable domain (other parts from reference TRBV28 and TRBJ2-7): DVKVTQSSRYLVKRTGEKVFLECVQDMDHENMFWYRQDPGLGLRLIYFSYDVKMKEKGDIPEGYSVSREKKERFSLILESASTNQTSMYLCASSSPSRGVYEQYFGPGTRLTVT.

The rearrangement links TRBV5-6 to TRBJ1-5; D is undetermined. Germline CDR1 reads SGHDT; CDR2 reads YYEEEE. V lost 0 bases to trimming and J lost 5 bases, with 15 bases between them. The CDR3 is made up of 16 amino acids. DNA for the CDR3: TGTGCCAGCAGCTTGGCTCGGCTGAGAAGTCATCAGCCCCAGCATTTT. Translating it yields CASSLARLRSHQPQHF.

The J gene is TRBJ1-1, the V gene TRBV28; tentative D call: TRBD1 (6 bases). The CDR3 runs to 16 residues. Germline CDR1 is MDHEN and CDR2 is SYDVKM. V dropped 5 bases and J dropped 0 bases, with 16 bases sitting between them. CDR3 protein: CASSDDRTRMNTEAFF. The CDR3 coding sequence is TGTGCCAGCAGTGATGACAGGACAAGAATGAACACTGAAGCTTTCTTT.

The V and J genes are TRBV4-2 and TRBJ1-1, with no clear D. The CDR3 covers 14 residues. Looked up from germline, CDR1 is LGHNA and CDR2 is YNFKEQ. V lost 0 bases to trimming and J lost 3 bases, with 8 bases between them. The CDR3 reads CASSQERQDTEAFF. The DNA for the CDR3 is TGTGCCAGCAGCCAAGAGAGGCAGGACACTGAAGCTTTCTTT.

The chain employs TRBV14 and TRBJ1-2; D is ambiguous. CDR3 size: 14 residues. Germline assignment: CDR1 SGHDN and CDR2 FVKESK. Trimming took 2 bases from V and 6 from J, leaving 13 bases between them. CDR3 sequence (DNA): TGTGCCAGCAGCCAAAGACCGGCCCTGGATGGCTACACCTTC. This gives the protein CASSQRPALDGYTF.